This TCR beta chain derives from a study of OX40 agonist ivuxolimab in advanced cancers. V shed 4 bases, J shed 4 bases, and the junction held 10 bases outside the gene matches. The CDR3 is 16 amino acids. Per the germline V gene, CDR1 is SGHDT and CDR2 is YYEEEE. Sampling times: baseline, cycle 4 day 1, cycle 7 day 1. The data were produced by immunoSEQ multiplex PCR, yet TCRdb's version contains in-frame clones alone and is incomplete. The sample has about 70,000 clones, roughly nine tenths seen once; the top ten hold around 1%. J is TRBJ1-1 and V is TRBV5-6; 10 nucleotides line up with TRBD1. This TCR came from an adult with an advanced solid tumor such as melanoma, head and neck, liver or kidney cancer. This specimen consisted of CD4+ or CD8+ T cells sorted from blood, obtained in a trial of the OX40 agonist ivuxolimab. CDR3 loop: CASSQDRGRFGTEAFF. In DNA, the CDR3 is TGTGCCAGCAGCCAAGACAGGGGGCGCTTTGGCACTGAAGCTTTCTTT.